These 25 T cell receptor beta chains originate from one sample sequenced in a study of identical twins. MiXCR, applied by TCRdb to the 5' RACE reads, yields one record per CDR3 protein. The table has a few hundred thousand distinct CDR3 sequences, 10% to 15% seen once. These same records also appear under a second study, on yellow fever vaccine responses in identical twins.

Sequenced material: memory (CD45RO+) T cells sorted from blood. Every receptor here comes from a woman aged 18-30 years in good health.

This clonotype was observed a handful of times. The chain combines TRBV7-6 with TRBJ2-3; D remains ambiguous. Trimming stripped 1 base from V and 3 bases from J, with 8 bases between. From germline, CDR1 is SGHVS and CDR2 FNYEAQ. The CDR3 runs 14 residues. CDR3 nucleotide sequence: TGTGCCAGCAGCTTAGAGGCAGGAACAGATACGCAGTATTTT. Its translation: CASSLEAGTDTQYF. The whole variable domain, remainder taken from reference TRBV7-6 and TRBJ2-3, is GAGVSQSPRYKVTKRGQDVALRCDPISGHVSLYWYRQALGQGPEFLTYFNYEAQQDKSGLPNDRFSAERPEGSISTLTIQRTEQRDSAMYRCASSLEAGTDTQYFGPGTRLTVL.

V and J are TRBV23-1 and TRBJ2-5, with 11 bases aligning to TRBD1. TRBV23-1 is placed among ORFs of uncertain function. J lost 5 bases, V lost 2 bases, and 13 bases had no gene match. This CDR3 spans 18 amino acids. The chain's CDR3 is CASSQPGQGDSYRETQYF. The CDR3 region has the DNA TGCGCCAGCAGTCAACCGGGACAGGGGGACTCTTATCGTGAGACCCAGTACTTC.

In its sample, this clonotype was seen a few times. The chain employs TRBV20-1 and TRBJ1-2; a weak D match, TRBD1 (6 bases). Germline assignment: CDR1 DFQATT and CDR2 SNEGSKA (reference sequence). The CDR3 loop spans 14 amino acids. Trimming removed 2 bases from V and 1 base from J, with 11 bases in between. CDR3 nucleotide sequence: TGCAGTGCTAGATTGGGGGGCTTTAACTATGGCTACACCTTC. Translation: CSARLGGFNYGYTF.

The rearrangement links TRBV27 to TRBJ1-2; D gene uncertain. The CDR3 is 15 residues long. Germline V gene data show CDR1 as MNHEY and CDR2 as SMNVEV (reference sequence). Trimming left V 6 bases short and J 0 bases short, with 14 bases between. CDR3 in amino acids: CASSRLGLANYGYTF. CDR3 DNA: TGTGCCAGCAGCCGCCTAGGACTAGCTAACTATGGCTACACCTTC.

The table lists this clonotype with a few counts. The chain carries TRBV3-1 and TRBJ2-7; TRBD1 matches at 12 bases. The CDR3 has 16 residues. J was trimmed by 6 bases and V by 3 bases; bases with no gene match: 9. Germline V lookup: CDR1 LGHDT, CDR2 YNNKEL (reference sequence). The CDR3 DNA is TGTGCCAGCAGCCAGGGACAGGGGGCGCGGTCTCTCGAGCAGTACTTC. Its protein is CASSQGQGARSLEQYF.

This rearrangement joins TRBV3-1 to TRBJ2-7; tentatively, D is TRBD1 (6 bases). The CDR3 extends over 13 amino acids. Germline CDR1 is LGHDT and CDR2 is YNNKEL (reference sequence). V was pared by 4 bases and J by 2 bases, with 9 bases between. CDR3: CASSRRGTYEQYF. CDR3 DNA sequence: TGTGCCAGCAGCCGCAGGGGAACCTACGAGCAGTACTTC.

The CDR3 DNA follows: TGCAGTGCTACCAACTCTGGGCAGGGACATCAGCCCCAGCATTTT. This encodes CSATNSGQGHQPQHF. This chain joins TRBV20-1 and TRBJ1-5, with a possible D match to TRBD1 (5 bases). CDR3 length: 15 residues. Germline V gene lookup returns CDR1 DFQATT and CDR2 SNEGSKA (reference sequence). V lost 4 bases, J lost 5 bases, and 18 bases lay in between.

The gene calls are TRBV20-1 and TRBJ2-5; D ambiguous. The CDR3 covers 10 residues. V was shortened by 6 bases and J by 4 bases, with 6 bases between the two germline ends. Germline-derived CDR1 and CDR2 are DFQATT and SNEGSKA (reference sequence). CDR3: CSATTETQYF. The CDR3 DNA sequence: TGCAGTGCAACTACAGAGACCCAGTACTTC.

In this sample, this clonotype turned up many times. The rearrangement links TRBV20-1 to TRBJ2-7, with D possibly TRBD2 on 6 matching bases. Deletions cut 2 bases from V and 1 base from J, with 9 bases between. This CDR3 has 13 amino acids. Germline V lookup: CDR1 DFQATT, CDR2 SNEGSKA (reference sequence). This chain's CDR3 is CSARRGKSYEQYF. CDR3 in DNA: TGCAGTGCTAGACGCGGGAAATCCTACGAGCAGTACTTC.

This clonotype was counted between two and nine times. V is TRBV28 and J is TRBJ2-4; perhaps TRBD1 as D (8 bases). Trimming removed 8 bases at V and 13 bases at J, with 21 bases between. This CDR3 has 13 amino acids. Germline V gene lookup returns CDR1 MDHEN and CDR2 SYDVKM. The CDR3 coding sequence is TGTGCCAGCCAATTGGGGGGGACAGGTGACCAGTACTTC. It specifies CASQLGGTGDQYF. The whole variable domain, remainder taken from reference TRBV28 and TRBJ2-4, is DVKVTQSSRYLVKRTGEKVFLECVQDMDHENMFWYRQDPGLGLRLIYFSYDVKMKEKGDIPEGYSVSREKKERFSLILESASTNQTSMYLCASQLGGTGDQYFGAGTRLSVL.

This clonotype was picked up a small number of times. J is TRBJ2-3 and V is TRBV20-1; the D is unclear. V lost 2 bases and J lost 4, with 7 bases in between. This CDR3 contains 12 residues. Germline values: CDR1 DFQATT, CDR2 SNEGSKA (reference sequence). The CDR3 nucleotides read TGCAGTGCTAGATTATCACCAGATACGCAGTATTTT. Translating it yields CSARLSPDTQYF.

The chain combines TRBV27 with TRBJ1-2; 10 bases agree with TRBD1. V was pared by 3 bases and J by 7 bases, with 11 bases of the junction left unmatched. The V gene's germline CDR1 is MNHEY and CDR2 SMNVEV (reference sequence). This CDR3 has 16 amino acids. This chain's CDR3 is CASSFIGAGQGSGYTF. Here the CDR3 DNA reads TGTGCCAGCAGTTTTATTGGTGCGGGACAGGGGTCTGGCTACACCTTC.

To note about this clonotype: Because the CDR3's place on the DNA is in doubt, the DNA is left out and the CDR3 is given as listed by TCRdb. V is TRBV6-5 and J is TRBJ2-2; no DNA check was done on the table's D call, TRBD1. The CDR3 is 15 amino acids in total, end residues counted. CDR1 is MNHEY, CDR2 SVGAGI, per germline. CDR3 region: CASSSSTGQGGELFF.

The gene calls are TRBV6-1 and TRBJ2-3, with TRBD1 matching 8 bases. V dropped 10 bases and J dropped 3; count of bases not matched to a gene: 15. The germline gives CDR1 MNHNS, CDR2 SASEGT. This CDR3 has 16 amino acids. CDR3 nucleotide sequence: TGTGCCACCCGCGCCCGCAACAGGGGGTTGACAGATACGCAGTATTTT. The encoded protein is CATRARNRGLTDTQYF.

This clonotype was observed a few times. The CDR3 loop is CASSLSSGRSNEQFF. CDR3 bases: TGCGCCAGCAGCTTGAGTAGCGGGAGATCTAATGAGCAGTTCTTC. This chain uses TRBV5-1 with TRBJ2-1; TRBD2 agrees at 9 bases. The CDR3 totals 15 residues. Unmatched junction bases numbered 6, after V lost 1 base and J lost 7 bases. Per germline, CDR1 SGHRS and CDR2 YFSETQ.

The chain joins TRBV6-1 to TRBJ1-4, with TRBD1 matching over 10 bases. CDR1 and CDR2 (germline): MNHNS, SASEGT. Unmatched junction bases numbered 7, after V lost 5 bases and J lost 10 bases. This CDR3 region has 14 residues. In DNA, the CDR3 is TGTGCCAGCAGTAAAGGGACAGGGGACAGAAAACTGTTTTTT. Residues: CASSKGTGDRKLFF.

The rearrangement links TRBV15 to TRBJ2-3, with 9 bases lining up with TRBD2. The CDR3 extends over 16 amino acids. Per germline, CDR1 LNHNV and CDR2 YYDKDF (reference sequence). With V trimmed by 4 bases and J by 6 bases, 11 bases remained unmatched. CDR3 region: CATSKPAGGQVDTQYF. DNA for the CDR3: TGTGCCACCAGCAAACCAGCGGGGGGCCAGGTTGATACGCAGTATTTT. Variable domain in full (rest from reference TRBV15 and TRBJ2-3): DAMVIQNPRYQVTQFGKPVTLSCSQTLNHNVMYWYQQKSSQAPKLLFHYYDKDFNNEADTPDNFQSRRPNTSFCFLDIRSPGLGDTAMYLCATSKPAGGQVDTQYFGPGTRLTVL.

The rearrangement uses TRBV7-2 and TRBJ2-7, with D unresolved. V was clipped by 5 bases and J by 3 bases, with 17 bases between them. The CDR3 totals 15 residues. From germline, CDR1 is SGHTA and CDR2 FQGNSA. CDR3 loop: CASSKDLSVSYEQYF. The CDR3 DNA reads TGTGCCAGCAGCAAAGACTTGTCCGTGAGCTACGAGCAGTACTTC.

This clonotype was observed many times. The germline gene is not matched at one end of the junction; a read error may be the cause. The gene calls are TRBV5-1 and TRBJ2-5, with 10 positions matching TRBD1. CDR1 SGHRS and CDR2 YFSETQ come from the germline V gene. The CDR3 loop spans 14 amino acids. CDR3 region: CASSLGQGQETQYF. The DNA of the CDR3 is TGTGCCAGCAGTCTGGGACAGGGGCAAGAGACCCAGTACTTC.

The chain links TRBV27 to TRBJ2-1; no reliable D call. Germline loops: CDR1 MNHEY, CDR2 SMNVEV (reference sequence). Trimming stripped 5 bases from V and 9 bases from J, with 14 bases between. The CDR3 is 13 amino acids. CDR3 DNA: TGTGCCAGCAGTCCCGGACCTAACCGTGAGCAGTTCTTC. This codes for CASSPGPNREQFF.

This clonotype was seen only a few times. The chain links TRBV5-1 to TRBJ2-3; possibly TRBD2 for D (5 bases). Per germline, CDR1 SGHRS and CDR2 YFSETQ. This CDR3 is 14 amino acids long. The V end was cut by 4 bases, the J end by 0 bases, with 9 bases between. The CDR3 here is CASSMGDSTDTQYF. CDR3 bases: TGCGCCAGCAGCATGGGAGACAGCACAGATACGCAGTATTTT.

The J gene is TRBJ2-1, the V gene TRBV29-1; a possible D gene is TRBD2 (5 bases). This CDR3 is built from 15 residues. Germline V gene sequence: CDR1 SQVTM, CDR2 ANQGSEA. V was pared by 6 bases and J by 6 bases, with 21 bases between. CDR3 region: CSVNAVVGRGNEQFF. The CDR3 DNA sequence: TGCAGCGTGAATGCGGTTGTGGGTCGGGGCAATGAGCAGTTCTTC.

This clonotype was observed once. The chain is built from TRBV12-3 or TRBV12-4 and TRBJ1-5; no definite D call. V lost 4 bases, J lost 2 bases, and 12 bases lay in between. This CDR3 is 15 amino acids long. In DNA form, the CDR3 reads TGTGCCAGCAGTTGGAGAAGGGCTGGCAATCAGCCCCAGCATTTT. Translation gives CASSWRRAGNQPQHF.

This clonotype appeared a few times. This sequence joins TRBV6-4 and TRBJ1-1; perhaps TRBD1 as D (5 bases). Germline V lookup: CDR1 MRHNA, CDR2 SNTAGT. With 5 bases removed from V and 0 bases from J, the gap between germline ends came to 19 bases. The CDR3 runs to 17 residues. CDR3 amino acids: CASSPEGKVGVNTEAFF. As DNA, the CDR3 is TGTGCCAGCAGTCCAGAGGGGAAGGTCGGCGTGAACACTGAAGCTTTCTTT.

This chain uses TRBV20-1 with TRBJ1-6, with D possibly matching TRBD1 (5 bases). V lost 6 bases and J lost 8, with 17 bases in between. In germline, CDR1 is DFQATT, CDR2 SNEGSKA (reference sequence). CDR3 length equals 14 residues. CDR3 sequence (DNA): TGCAGTGCCAGGGAAGGGACGGGACATTCACCCCTCCACTTT. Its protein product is CSAREGTGHSPLHF.